The rows below give T cell receptor beta chains drawn from one sample of a study of T cell responses to AZD1222 COVID-19 vaccine. Here immunoSEQ multiplex PCR was the method, and the copy in TCRdb shows in-frame clones only, minus some. The sample includes approximately 150,000 clones, 90% to 95% seen only once; the top ten take 4.4%. The sample was peripheral blood, taken on day 0 of MenACWY control vaccination. The receptors were sampled from an adult in good health. The CDR3 runs from the conserved cysteine through the conserved F or W. Fields, in order: V gene, J gene, D gene, clone size, CDR3 protein, CDR3 DNA. D genes are given only for firm matches. The size entry is marked missing in some rows and otherwise reads once, few, many or a size class.

TRBV10-3	TRBJ2-3	TRBD1	.	CATTGDASTDTQYF	TGTGCCACTACAGGGGATGCTAGCACAGATACGCAGTATTTT
TRBV3-1/TRBV3-2	TRBJ2-7	TRBD2	.	CASSRTMGGKVSYEQYF	TGTGCCAGCAGCCGTACCATGGGGGGGAAGGTCTCCTACGAGCAGTACTTC
TRBV18	TRBJ2-2	TRBD1	few	CASSPNQGALSPGELFF	TGTGCCAGCTCACCAAATCAGGGGGCCCTGAGCCCCGGGGAGCTGTTTTTT
TRBV20-1	TRBJ2-1	TRBD1	.	CSAIDRGHEQFF	TGCAGTGCTATTGACAGGGGCCATGAGCAGTTCTTC
TRBV7-8	TRBJ2-7	.	.	CASSLTGRSYEQYF	TGTGCCAGCAGCTTGACAGGGAGGTCCTACGAGCAGTACTTC
TRBV28	TRBJ1-3	.	.	CASSLSGGNTIYF	TGTGCCAGCAGTTTATCCGGGGGAAACACCATATATTTT
TRBV30	TRBJ2-3	.	.	CAWSVLATSTDTQYF	TGTGCCTGGAGTGTACTGGCGACTAGCACAGATACGCAGTATTTT
TRBV14	TRBJ2-7	.	.	CASSPFIGAPYEQYF	TGTGCCAGCAGCCCATTTATCGGAGCCCCCTACGAGCAGTACTTC
TRBV18	TRBJ1-5	.	.	CASSLGVSNQPQHF	TGTGCCAGCTCATTGGGGGTCAGCAATCAGCCCCAGCATTTT
TRBV6-2/TRBV6-3	TRBJ1-1	.	.	CASSRIRQGSTEAFF	TGTGCCAGCAGCCGAATAAGGCAGGGGAGTACTGAAGCTTTCTTT
TRBV10-3	TRBJ1-3	.	once	CALGASSGNTIYF	TGTGCCCTAGGGGCTTCCTCTGGAAACACCATATATTTT
TRBV3-1/TRBV3-2	TRBJ1-1	.	.	CASSQESTQGKTEAFF	TGTGCCAGCAGCCAAGAATCGACGCAGGGAAAAACTGAAGCTTTCTTT
TRBV6-5	TRBJ1-1	.	.	CASRDRGGRTEAFF	TGTGCCAGCAGAGATAGGGGAGGGAGAACTGAAGCTTTCTTT
TRBV12-3/TRBV12-4	TRBJ1-5	.	once	CASSLAQLGPQHF	TGTGCCAGCAGTTTAGCGCAGTTAGGGCCCCAGCATTTT
TRBV21-1	TRBJ1-6	.	.	CASLIGQVEVQGSDSPLHF	TGTGCCAGCCTTATAGGTCAGGTCGAAGTCCAGGGGTCCGATTCACCCCTCCACTTT
TRBV10-1	TRBJ2-1	TRBD1	.	CASIRTGPASYNEQFF	TGCGCCAGCATACGGACAGGACCCGCCTCCTACAATGAGCAGTTCTTC
TRBV28	TRBJ1-5	.	.	CASSLLSQSNQPQHF	TGTGCCAGCAGTTTATTGTCACAAAGCAATCAGCCCCAGCATTTT
TRBV10-1	TRBJ1-1	.	.	CASSENLGNTEAFF	TGCGCCAGCAGTGAGAATCTCGGTAACACTGAAGCTTTCTTT
TRBV18	TRBJ2-3	TRBD2	.	CASSPKPGLAIGSTDTQYF	TGTGCCAGCTCACCGAAGCCGGGACTAGCTATCGGCTCCACAGATACGCAGTATTTT
TRBV18	TRBJ2-3	.	.	CASSPSPDGLDTQYF	TGTGCCAGCTCACCCTCCCCAGACGGCCTTGATACGCAGTATTTT
TRBV5-1	TRBJ2-7	.	.	CASRIERAYEQYF	TGCGCCAGCAGAATAGAAAGGGCCTACGAGCAGTACTTC
TRBV7-8	TRBJ1-2	TRBD1	.	CASSLTGSGYGYTF	TGTGCCAGCAGCTTGACAGGGTCAGGCTATGGCTACACCTTC
TRBV15	TRBJ2-3	.	.	CATRKGGIEDTQYF	TGTGCCACCAGGAAAGGGGGGATTGAGGATACGCAGTATTTT
TRBV7-8	TRBJ2-7	TRBD1	.	CASSPGQAISYEQYF	TGTGCCAGCAGCCCCGGACAGGCGATCTCCTACGAGCAGTACTTC
TRBV2	TRBJ1-5	.	.	CASSVSGVSNQPQHF	TGTGCCAGCAGTGTATCAGGGGTAAGCAATCAGCCCCAGCATTTT
TRBV7-8	TRBJ2-4	TRBD2	.	CASSPLGTSGVGTKNIQYF	TGTGCCAGCAGCCCTCTCGGGACTAGCGGGGTCGGAACCAAAAACATTCAGTACTTC
TRBV5-1	TRBJ2-2	.	once	CASRQGGELFF	TGCGCCAGCAGGCAGGGTGGGGAGCTGTTTTTT
TRBV5-1	TRBJ2-7	.	once	CASSWLSSYEQYF	TGCGCCAGCAGCTGGCTCTCCTCCTACGAGCAGTACTTC
TRBV5-6	TRBJ2-2	.	.	CASSLFRASYGELFF	TGTGCCAGCAGCTTGTTTAGGGCGAGCTACGGGGAGCTGTTTTTT
TRBV19	TRBJ2-7	.	few	CASSIQSSYEQYF	TGTGCCAGTAGTATACAGAGCTCCTACGAGCAGTACTTC
TRBV9	TRBJ1-3	.	.	CASSASPGQDSGNTIYF	TGTGCCAGCAGCGCCTCACCGGGGCAAGACTCTGGAAACACCATATATTTT
TRBV6-4	TRBJ1-4	.	once	CASSDSGVEKLFF	TGTGCCAGCAGTGACTCCGGGGTTGAAAAACTGTTTTTT
TRBV27	TRBJ1-6	.	.	CASSLRPTWAGYNSPLHF	TGTGCCAGCAGTTTAAGACCCACCTGGGCGGGTTATAATTCACCCCTCCACTTT
TRBV7-2	TRBJ2-1	TRBD2	.	CASSTGTSLRYEQFF	TGTGCCAGCAGCACGGGGACTAGCCTAAGGTATGAGCAGTTCTTC
TRBV2	TRBJ1-2	.	.	CATLPRGRLRSWGYGYTF	TGTGCCACCCTTCCCCGGGGACGACTTCGCTCCTGGGGCTATGGCTACACCTTC
TRBV14	TRBJ1-1	.	once	CASSQDVQGEAFF	TGTGCCAGCAGCCAAGATGTGCAGGGGGAAGCTTTCTTT
TRBV7-2	TRBJ1-5	.	.	CASSAGTPNSNQPQHF	TGTGCCAGCAGCGCCGGGACACCTAACAGCAATCAGCCCCAGCATTTT
TRBV5-1	TRBJ2-7	TRBD2	.	CASSSGTSAYYEQYF	TGCGCCAGCAGCTCCGGGACTAGCGCCTATTACGAGCAGTACTTC
TRBV9	TRBJ2-2	.	once	CASSPAFGELFF	TGTGCCAGCAGCCCCGCCTTCGGGGAGCTGTTTTTT
TRBV7-2	TRBJ1-5	TRBD1	.	CASSPTGGLEPQHF	TGTGCCAGCAGCCCGACAGGGGGCCTGGAGCCCCAGCATTTT
TRBV2	TRBJ1-3	.	.	CASSAPGRGHSGNTIYF	TGTGCCAGCAGTGCCCCGGGGAGGGGCCACTCTGGAAACACCATATATTTT
TRBV7-3	TRBJ1-2	.	.	CASSPTGRANRRASGYTF	TGTGCCAGCAGCCCTACAGGGAGAGCCAACAGGAGAGCGAGTGGCTACACCTTC
TRBV7-3	TRBJ1-2	TRBD1	.	CASSLTGTAQRDGYTF	TGTGCCAGCAGCTTAACCGGGACAGCCCAGAGGGATGGCTACACCTTC
TRBV6-5	TRBJ1-2	.	.	CASVAGGYGYTF	TGTGCCAGCGTGGCGGGTGGCTATGGCTACACCTTC
TRBV11-2	TRBJ2-7	.	.	CASSLGWGGQYF	TGTGCCAGCAGCCTTGGTTGGGGAGGGCAGTACTTC
TRBV27	TRBJ2-7	TRBD2	.	CASSSSGLFVYEQYF	TGTGCCAGCAGTTCCTCGGGACTATTTGTCTACGAGCAGTACTTC
TRBV6-5	TRBJ2-5	.	.	CASSFSGTNQETQYF	TGTGCCAGCAGTTTTTCCGGGACAAATCAAGAGACCCAGTACTTC
TRBV4-2	TRBJ2-7	TRBD2	once	CASSQETPGPAGGFYEQYF	TGTGCCAGCAGCCAAGAAACCCCCGGTCCAGCGGGAGGTTTCTACGAGCAGTACTTC
TRBV6-2/TRBV6-3	TRBJ1-1	.	few	CASSTLFNTEAFF	TGTGCCAGCAGTACTCTATTCAACACTGAAGCTTTCTTT
TRBV3-1/TRBV3-2	TRBJ2-5	.	.	CASSRSGYQETQYF	TGTGCCAGCAGCCGATCGGGGTACCAAGAGACCCAGTACTTC